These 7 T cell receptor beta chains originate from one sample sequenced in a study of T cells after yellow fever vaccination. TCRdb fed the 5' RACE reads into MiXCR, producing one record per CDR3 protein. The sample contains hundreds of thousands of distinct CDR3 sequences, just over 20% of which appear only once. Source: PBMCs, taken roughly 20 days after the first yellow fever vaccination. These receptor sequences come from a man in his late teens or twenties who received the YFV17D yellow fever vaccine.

CDR3 in amino acids: CSARDSGVFYTF. The CDR3 bases are TGCAGTGCTAGAGATTCCGGGGTCTTCTACACCTTC. This sequence joins TRBV20-1 and TRBJ1-2; D call uncertain. V was pared by 0 bases and J by 10 bases, with 12 bases between. This CDR3 has 12 amino acids. Germline V gives CDR1 DFQATT, CDR2 SNEGSKA (reference sequence).

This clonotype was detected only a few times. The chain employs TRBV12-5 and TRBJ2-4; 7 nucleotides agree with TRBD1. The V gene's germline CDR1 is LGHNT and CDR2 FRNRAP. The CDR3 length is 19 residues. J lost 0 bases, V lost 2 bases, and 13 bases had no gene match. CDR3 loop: CASGLCPGQPLLAKNIQYF. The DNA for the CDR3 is TGTGCTAGTGGTTTGTGCCCGGGACAGCCACTCCTAGCCAAAAACATTCAGTACTTC.

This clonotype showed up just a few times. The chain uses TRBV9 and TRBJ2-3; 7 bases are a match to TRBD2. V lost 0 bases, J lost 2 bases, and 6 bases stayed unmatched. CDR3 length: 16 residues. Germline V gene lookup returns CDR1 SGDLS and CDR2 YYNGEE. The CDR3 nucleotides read TGTGCCAGCAGCGTAGCTGGGGCGGGGGTCACAGATACGCAGTATTTT. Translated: CASSVAGAGVTDTQYF.

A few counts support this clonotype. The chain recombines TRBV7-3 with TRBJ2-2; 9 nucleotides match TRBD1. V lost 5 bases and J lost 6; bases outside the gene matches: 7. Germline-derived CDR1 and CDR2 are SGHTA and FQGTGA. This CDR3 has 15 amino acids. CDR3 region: CASSETGGEAGELFF. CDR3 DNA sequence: TGTGCCAGCAGCGAGACAGGGGGTGAGGCCGGGGAGCTGTTTTTT.

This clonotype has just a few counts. CDR3 sequence reads: CASSYGASGRYEQYF. CDR3 coding DNA: TGTGCCAGCAGTTACGGGGCTAGCGGGCGCTACGAGCAGTACTTC. The J gene is TRBJ2-7, the V gene TRBV6-5; 8 bases are shared with TRBD2. V trimming: 2 bases; J trimming: 3 bases; junction bases outside the gene matches: 6. From germline, CDR1 is MNHEY and CDR2 SVGAGI. The CDR3 length is 15 residues.

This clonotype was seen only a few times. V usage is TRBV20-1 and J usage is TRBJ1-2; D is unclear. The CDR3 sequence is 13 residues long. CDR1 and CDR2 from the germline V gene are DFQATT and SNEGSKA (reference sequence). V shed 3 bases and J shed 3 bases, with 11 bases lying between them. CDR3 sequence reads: CSARGGRDYGYTF. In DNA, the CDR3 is TGCAGTGCTAGGGGAGGGAGGGACTATGGCTACACCTTC.

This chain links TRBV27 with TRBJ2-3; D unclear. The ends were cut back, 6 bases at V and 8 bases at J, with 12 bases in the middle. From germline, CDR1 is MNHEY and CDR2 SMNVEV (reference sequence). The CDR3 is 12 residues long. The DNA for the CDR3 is TGTGCCAGCAGGAAGGCGGTGGGTACGCAGTATTTT. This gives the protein CASRKAVGTQYF.